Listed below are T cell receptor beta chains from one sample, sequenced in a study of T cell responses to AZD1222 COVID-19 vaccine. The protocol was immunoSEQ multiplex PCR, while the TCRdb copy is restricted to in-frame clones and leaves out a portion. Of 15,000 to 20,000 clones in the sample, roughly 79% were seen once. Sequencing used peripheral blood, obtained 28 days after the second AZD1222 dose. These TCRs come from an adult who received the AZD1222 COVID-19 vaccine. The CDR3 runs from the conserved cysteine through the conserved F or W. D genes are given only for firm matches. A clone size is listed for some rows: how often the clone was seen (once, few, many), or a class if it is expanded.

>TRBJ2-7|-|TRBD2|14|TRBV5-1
CASSKGLAYNEQYF
TGCGCCAGCAGCAAGGGACTAGCTTACAACGAGCAGTACTTC
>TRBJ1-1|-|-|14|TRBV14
CASRPFPANTEAFF
TGTGCCAGCAGGCCTTTCCCAGCCAACACTGAAGCTTTCTTT
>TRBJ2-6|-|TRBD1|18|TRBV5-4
CASSYRQGVGAGANVLTF
TGTGCCAGCAGCTACAGACAGGGAGTAGGGGCTGGGGCCAACGTCCTGACTTTC
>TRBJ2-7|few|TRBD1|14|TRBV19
CASSLDREVYEQYF
TGTGCCAGTAGTCTGGACAGGGAGGTCTACGAGCAGTACTTC
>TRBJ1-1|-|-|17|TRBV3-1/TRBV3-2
CASSQRGRGQFGSEAFF
TGTGCCAGCAGCCAACGAGGAAGGGGCCAATTCGGGTCTGAAGCTTTCTTT
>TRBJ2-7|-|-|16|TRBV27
CASSPRTVLSSYEQYF
TGTGCCAGCAGTCCTCGGACAGTCCTCTCCTCCTACGAGCAGTACTTC
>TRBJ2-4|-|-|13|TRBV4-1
CASSPDERQVSGF
TGCGCCAGCAGCCCTGACGAAAGACAGGTAAGTGGCTTC
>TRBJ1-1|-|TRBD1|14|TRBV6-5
CASRRQGQDTEAFF
TGTGCCAGCAGGAGACAGGGACAGGACACTGAAGCTTTCTTT
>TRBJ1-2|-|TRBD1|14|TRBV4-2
CASSPSQGNYGYTF
TGTGCCAGCAGCCCCTCACAGGGGAACTATGGCTACACCTTC
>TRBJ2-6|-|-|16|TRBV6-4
CASSDASADGANVLTF
TGTGCCAGCAGTGACGCCTCAGCAGATGGGGCCAACGTCCTGACTTTC
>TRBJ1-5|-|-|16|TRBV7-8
CASSLARTGSRGPQHF
TGTGCCAGCAGCTTAGCTCGGACGGGGAGTCGGGGGCCCCAGCATTTT
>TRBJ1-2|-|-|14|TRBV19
CASSRRGGNYGYTF
TGTGCCAGTAGTCGCAGGGGAGGAAACTATGGCTACACCTTC
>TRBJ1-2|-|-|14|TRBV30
CAWTGLSSGGGYTF
TGTGCCTGGACAGGCTTGAGCTCTGGGGGCGGCTACACCTTC
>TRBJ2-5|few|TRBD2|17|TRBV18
CASSPPDGRAGGETQYF
TGTGCCAGCTCACCACCTGACGGGAGGGCCGGAGGAGAGACCCAGTACTTC
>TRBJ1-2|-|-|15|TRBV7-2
CASSVNREPNYGYTF
TGTGCCAGCAGCGTCAACAGGGAGCCTAACTATGGCTACACCTTC
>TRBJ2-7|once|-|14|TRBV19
CASSSALGFYEQYF
TGTGCCAGTAGTAGCGCTTTGGGCTTCTACGAGCAGTACTTC
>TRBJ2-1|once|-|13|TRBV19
CASSIGNYNEQFF
TGTGCCAGTAGTATAGGGAACTACAATGAGCAGTTCTTC
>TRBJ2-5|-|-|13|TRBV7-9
CASSLEGQETQYF
TGTGCCAGCAGCTTAGAGGGACAAGAGACCCAGTACTTC
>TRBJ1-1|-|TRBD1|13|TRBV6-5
CASSLGQDTEAFF
TGTGCCAGCAGTCTGGGACAGGACACTGAAGCTTTCTTT
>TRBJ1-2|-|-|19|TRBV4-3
CASSQEGEEQFSLSYGYTF
TGCGCCAGCAGCCAAGAGGGAGAGGAACAGTTTTCGTTAAGCTATGGCTACACCTTC